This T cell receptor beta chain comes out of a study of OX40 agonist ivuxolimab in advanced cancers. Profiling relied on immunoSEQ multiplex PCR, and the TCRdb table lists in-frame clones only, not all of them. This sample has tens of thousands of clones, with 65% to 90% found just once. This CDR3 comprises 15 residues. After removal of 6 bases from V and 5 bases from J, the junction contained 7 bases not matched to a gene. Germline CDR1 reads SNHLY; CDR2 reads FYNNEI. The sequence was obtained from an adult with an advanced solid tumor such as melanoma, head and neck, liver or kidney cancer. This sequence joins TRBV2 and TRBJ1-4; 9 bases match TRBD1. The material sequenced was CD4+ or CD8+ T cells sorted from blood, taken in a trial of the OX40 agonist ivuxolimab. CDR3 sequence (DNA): TGTGCCAGCAGGGGTGGGACAGGGTCCAATGAAAAACTGTTTTTT. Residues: CASRGGTGSNEKLFF.